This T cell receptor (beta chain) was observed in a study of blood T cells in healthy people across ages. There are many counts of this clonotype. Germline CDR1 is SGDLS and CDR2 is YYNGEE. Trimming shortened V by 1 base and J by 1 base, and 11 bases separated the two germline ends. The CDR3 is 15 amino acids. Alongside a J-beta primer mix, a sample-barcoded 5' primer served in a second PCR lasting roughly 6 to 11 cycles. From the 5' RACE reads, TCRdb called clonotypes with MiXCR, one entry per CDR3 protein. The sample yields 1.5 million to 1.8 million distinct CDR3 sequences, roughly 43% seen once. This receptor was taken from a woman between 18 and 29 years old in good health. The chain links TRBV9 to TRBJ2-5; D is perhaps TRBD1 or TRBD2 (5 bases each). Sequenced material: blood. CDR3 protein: CASSVSGTRQETQYF. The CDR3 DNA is TGTGCCAGCAGCGTATCAGGGACCCGCCAAGAGACCCAGTACTTC.